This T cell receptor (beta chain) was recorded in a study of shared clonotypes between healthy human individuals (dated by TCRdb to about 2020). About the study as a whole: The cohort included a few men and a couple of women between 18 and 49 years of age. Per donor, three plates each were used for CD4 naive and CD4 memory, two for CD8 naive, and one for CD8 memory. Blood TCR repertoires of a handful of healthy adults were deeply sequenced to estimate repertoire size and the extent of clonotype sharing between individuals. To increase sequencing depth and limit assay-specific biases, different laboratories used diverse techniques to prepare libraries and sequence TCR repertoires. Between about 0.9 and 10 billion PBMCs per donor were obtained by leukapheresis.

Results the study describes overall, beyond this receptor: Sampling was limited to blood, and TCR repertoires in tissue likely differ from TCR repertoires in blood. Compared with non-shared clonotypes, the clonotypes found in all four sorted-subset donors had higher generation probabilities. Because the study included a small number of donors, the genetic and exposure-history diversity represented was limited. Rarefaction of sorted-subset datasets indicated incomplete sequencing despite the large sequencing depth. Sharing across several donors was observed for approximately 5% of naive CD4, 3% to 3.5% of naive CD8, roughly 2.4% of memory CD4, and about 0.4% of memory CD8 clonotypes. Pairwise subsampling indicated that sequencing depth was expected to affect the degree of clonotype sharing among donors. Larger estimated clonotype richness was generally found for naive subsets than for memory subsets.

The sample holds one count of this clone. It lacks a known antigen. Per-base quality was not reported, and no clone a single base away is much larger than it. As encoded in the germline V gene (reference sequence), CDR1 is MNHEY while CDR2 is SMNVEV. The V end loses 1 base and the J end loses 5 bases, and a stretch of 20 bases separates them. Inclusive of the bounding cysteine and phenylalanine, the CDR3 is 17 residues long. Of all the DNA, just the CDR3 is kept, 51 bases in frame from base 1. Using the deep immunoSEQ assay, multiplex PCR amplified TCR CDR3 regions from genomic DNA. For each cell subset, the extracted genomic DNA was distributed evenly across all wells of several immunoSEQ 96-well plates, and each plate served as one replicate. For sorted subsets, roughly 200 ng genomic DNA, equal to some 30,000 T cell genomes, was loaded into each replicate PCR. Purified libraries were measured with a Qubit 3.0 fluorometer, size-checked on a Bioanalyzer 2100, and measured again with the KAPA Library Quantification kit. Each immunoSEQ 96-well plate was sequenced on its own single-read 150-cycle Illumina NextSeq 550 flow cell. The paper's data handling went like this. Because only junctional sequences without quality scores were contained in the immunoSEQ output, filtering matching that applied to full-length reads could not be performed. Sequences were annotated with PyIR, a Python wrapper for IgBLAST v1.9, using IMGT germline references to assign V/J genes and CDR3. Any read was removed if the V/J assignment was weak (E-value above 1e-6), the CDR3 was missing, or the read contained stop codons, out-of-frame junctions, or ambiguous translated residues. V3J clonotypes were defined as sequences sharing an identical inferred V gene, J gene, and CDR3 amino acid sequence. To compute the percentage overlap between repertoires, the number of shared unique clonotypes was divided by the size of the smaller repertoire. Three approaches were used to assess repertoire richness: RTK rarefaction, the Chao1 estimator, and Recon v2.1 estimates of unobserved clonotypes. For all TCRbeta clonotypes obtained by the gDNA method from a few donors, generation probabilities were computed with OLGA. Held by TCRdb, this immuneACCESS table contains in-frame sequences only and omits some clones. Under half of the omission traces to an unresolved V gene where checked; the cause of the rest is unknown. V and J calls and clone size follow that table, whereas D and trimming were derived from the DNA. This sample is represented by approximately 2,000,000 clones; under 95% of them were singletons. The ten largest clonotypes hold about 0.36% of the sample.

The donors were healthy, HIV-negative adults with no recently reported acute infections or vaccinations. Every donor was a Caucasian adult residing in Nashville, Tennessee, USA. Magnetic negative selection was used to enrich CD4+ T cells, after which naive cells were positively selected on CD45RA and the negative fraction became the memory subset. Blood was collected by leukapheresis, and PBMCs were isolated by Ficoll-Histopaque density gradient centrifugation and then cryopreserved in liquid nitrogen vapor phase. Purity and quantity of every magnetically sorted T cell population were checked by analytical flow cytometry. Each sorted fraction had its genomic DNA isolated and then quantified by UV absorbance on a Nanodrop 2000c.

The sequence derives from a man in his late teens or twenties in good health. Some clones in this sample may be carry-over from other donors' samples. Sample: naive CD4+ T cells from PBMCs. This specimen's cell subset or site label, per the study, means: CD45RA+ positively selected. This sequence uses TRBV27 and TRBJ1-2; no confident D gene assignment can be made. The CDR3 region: CASSLFLTLPLPYGYTF. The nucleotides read TGTGCCAGCAGTTTATTCCTTACCCTCCCTCTCCCATATGGCTACACCTTC.